The clone carrying this T cell receptor (beta chain) occurred a few times. Its specificity is not known. The data stem from a study of human T cells and chemical hapten exposure. Study in general: Across its 20 to 30 weeks, the study gave patients weekly diphenylcyclopropenone doses to the scalp. Study-wide findings and caveats: It was expanded TCRs that formed significantly more large CDR3 similarity clusters than controls did. Given that the donors had alopecia, their immune response may differ from that seen in healthy people.

A single record per CDR3 protein comes from TCRdb applying MiXCR to the RACE reads. This table holds 95,000 or so distinct CDR3 sequences, roughly 11% found once. The sample's time point: patch test 2, 6 weeks after DPC sensitization. Treatment denoted: therapeutic diphenylcyclopropenone sensitization with weekly scalp DPC. At every patch-test visit, blood was drawn before the patch test was applied. CDR3 length equals 13 residues. The V end was cut by 4 bases, the J end by 3 bases, with 10 bases between. Germline CDR1 and CDR2: SGDLS and YYNGEE. This TCR came from a woman aged 40 to 50 with alopecia areata. Some clones in this sample may be carry-over from other donors' samples. This specimen was whole blood, taken in connection with sensitization to the hapten diphenylcyclopropenone (DPC). This chain connects TRBV9 to TRBJ1-1; no clear D. The CDR3 here is CASSPRSDTEAFF. DNA of the CDR3: TGTGCCAGCAGCCCCCGCTCGGACACTGAAGCTTTCTTT.